The entry below describes one TCR beta chain. Its antigen remains unknown. The PCR had 60 Vbeta and 13 Jbeta primers. As processed by the authors: Later, an analysis found 75 million to 90 million unique TCR beta chains, and about 10 million of these were shared. Generated by immunoSEQ multiplex PCR, the TCRdb table keeps only in-frame clones and is missing some. The V and J calls and clone size come from that table; D and trimming were worked out from the DNA. Of 100,000 to 150,000 clones in the sample, 70% to 80% were seen once. The data were taken from a study of cytomegalovirus exposure and HLA in healthy donors. Findings and limits, study-wide: Per a prior analysis, the majority of TCR beta V segments were productive roughly 87% or roughly 30% of the time. The study had only CMV serostatus as immune exposure information.

V lost 4 bases, J lost 11 bases, and 9 bases stayed unmatched. CDR3 length: 13 residues. Germline values: CDR1 SGHNT, CDR2 YYREEE (reference sequence). The clonotype was recovered from a man between 50 and 59 years old in good health and CMV-seronegative. The chain joins TRBV5-4 to TRBJ1-1, with 9 bases identical to TRBD1. The sequenced material came from PBMCs. The CDR3, as DNA: TGTGCCAGCAGCCCCCCGGACAGGGGAAAGGCTTTCTTT. Encoded protein: CASSPPDRGKAFF.